This passage covers 27 T cell receptor beta chains from one sample sequenced in a study of blood T cell repertoires in COVID-19. The assay was immunoSEQ multiplex PCR, and TCRdb's table has in-frame clones only and misses some. The repertoire consists of 150,000 to 200,000 clones, with 75% to 90% occurring once and the leading ten covering 2% to 2.5%. Source material: peripheral blood. The receptors shown here come from a man between 65 and 79 years old with active or convalescent COVID-19.

V is TRBV5-6 and J is TRBJ2-1; 9 positions match TRBD2. Trimming removed 2 bases from V and 9 bases from J; junction bases left unmatched: 15. The CDR3 has 17 residues. Per the germline V gene, CDR1 is SGHDT and CDR2 is YYEEEE. The CDR3 region is CASSFDLGGRVLGEQFF. The CDR3 DNA follows: TGTGCCAGCAGCTTCGACTTAGGCGGGAGGGTTTTGGGTGAGCAGTTCTTC.

This chain joins TRBV6-1 and TRBJ2-1; tentatively, D is TRBD2 (6 bases). The CDR3 spans 16 residues. From germline, CDR1 is MNHNS and CDR2 SASEGT. The V and J ends lost 2 bases and 2 bases respectively, with 13 bases between them. The CDR3 DNA reads TGTGCCAGCAGTGAATTTTCGGGGGACCCCTACAATGAGCAGTTCTTC. It codes for CASSEFSGDPYNEQFF.

The J gene is TRBJ1-1, the V gene TRBV24-1, with TRBD1 as a possible D gene (5 bases). CDR1 and CDR2 from the germline V gene are KGHDR and SFDVKD. The length of the CDR3 is 13 residues. V shed 5 bases and J shed 5 bases, with 11 bases lying between them. The CDR3 is CATSAGGRTEAFF. The DNA for the CDR3 is TGTGCCACCAGTGCCGGGGGAAGGACTGAAGCTTTCTTT.

This chain links TRBV5-4 with TRBJ2-7; a weak D match, TRBD1 (6 bases). Germline CDR1 SGHNT, CDR2 YYREEE (reference sequence). V lost 1 base and J lost 2, with 16 bases in between. The CDR3 has 16 amino acids. The CDR3: CASSLLVGHRPYEQYF. DNA of the CDR3: TGTGCCAGCAGCTTGTTGGTGGGACACCGGCCCTACGAGCAGTACTTC.

A word on this clone: At one of its ends the junction is not consistent with the germline gene, which may arise from a read error. The J gene is TRBJ1-4, the V gene TRBV20-1; the D is unclear. This CDR3 has 8 amino acids. The V gene's germline CDR1 is DFQATT and CDR2 SNEGSKA (reference sequence). Written as DNA, the CDR3 is TGCAGTGCTAGAGTGGGCCCCTTT. This codes for CSARVGPF.

J is TRBJ2-1 and V is TRBV9; 10 positions match TRBD1. Unmatched junction bases numbered 4, after V lost 2 bases and J lost 5 bases. Germline loops: CDR1 SGDLS, CDR2 YYNGEE. The CDR3 runs to 15 residues. CDR3 loop: CASSVAGTGDNEQFF. In nucleotides, the CDR3 is TGTGCCAGCAGCGTCGCCGGGACAGGGGACAATGAGCAGTTCTTC. The full variable domain, rest sourced from reference TRBV9 and TRBJ2-1, is DSGVTQTPKHLITATGQRVTLRCSPRSGDLSVYWYQQSLDQGLQFLIQYYNGEERAKGNILERFSAQQFPDLHSELNLSSLELGDSALYFCASSVAGTGDNEQFFGPGTRLTVL.

CDR3 nucleotide sequence: TGTGCCAGCAGCACCCGCCAGGGATATGCCGGGGAGCTGTTTTTT. This translates into CASSTRQGYAGELFF. J is TRBJ2-2 and V is TRBV27; D may be TRBD1 (5 bases). This CDR3 spans 15 amino acids. Germline V gene data show CDR1 as MNHEY and CDR2 as SMNVEV (reference sequence). The V and J ends lost 6 bases and 6 bases respectively, with 17 bases between them.

The chain joins TRBV7-2 to TRBJ2-7; TRBD1 might be the D (5 bases). CDR1 SGHTA and CDR2 FQGNSA come from the germline V gene. Trimming pared 1 base from V and 0 bases from J, leaving 10 bases between. The CDR3 sequence is 15 residues long. This CDR3 is CASSLGGDSSYEQYF. CDR3 nucleotide sequence: TGTGCCAGCAGCTTAGGGGGCGACAGCTCCTACGAGCAGTACTTC.

This sequence joins TRBV28 and TRBJ1-5, with D hard to call. V was pared by 8 bases and J by 9 bases, with 20 bases between. Per the germline V gene, CDR1 is MDHEN and CDR2 is SYDVKM. This CDR3 region has 14 residues. CDR3 in DNA: TGTGCCAGCGGAGGGCAGTTGAGGCGTCCGCCCCAGCATTTT. Residues: CASGGQLRRPPQHF.

This clone was counted once. V and J are TRBV29-1 and TRBJ2-1; possibly TRBD1 for D (6 bases). This CDR3 has 14 amino acids. Germline lookup yields CDR1 SQVTM and CDR2 ANQGSEA. The V gene lost 3 bases and the J gene lost 4 bases, with 13 bases spanning the gap. CDR3 in DNA: TGCAGCGTTGACGGTCAGGGGATTTACAATGAGCAGTTCTTC. Translated, it gives CSVDGQGIYNEQFF.

The V call is TRBV5-6, the J call TRBJ2-3; 9 nucleotides align to TRBD1. The length of the CDR3 is 16 residues. Germline V gives CDR1 SGHDT, CDR2 YYEEEE. The J segment lost 4 bases and the V segment lost 4 bases, leaving 10 bases of the junction unmatched. The CDR3 DNA follows: TGTGCCAGCAGCCCCCAGGGGACAGGGAGACCAGATACGCAGTATTTT. This encodes CASSPQGTGRPDTQYF.

V is TRBV29-1 and J is TRBJ1-5; 8 bases are a match to TRBD1. This CDR3 has 15 residues. Germline loops: CDR1 SQVTM, CDR2 ANQGSEA. J gave up 2 bases and V 1 base, and 4 bases lay outside the gene matches. CDR3 sequence: CSVEGRGQGNQPQHF. For the CDR3, the DNA is TGCAGCGTTGAAGGTCGGGGACAGGGCAATCAGCCCCAGCATTTT.

This chain joins TRBV28 and TRBJ1-5, with 7 bases aligning to TRBD1. The J segment lost 8 bases and the V segment lost 5 bases, leaving 18 bases of the junction unmatched. This CDR3 contains 17 residues. Germline values: CDR1 MDHEN, CDR2 SYDVKM. The DNA of the CDR3 is TGTGCCAGCAGTACATACTCTACAGGGGCTCGGATGAAGCCCCAGCATTTT. It specifies CASSTYSTGARMKPQHF.

Only one count was recorded for this clone. The chain carries TRBV5-6 and TRBJ2-7; 8 nucleotides match TRBD1. This CDR3 is built from 14 residues. V dropped 1 base and J dropped 2; count of bases not matched to a gene: 2. The germline CDR1 and CDR2 sequences are SGHDT and YYEEEE. CDR3 in amino acids: CASSLWDRTYEQYF. The CDR3 nucleotides read TGTGCCAGCAGCTTGTGGGACAGGACCTACGAGCAGTACTTC.

The V call is TRBV5-1, the J call TRBJ2-7, with 9 bases identical to TRBD2. Germline values: CDR1 SGHRS, CDR2 YFSETQ. V lost 4 bases to trimming and J lost 3 bases; unmatched junction nucleotides: 11. This CDR3 is 16 amino acids long. Here the CDR3 reads CASSMDAGGPSYEQYF. CDR3 sequence (DNA): TGCGCCAGCAGCATGGATGCGGGAGGGCCCAGCTACGAGCAGTACTTC.

The V gene is TRBV30, the J gene TRBJ2-7; D unclear. CDR1 is GTSNPN, CDR2 SVGIG, per germline (reference sequence). The CDR3 extends over 11 amino acids. Trimming left V 4 bases short and J 2 bases short, with 6 bases between. DNA of the CDR3: TGTGCCTGGACAGATACCTACGAGCAGTACTTC. It yields the protein CAWTDTYEQYF.

The V call is TRBV3-1 (or the pseudogene TRBV3-2), the J call TRBJ1-5; weak D call: TRBD1 (5 bases). CDR1 is LGHDT, CDR2 YNNKEL, per germline (reference sequence). This CDR3 is 13 amino acids long. The V and J ends lost 3 bases and 7 bases respectively, with 10 bases between them. CDR3 amino acids: CASSQLRGQPQHF. In DNA form, the CDR3 reads TGTGCCAGCAGCCAGTTACGGGGGCAGCCCCAGCATTTT.

The chain recombines TRBV10-1 with TRBJ2-3; D possibly corresponds to TRBD1 (6 bases). The CDR3 consists of 14 residues. The germline V and J ends were trimmed by 5 bases and 1 base, with 10 bases remaining between them. Germline loops: CDR1 WNHNN, CDR2 SYGVQD (reference sequence). CDR3 DNA: TGCGCCAGCAGTAAGGGGGACCGCACAGATACGCAGTATTTT. Protein product: CASSKGDRTDTQYF.

The count of this clone is one. The CDR3 nucleotides are TGTGCCAGCAGTGAGCTGGTGTCTATCTCAACCGAAAAACTGTTTTTT. As protein: CASSELVSISTEKLFF. The rearrangement uses TRBV6-1 and TRBJ1-4, with no clear D. The CDR3 runs to 16 residues. Per the germline V gene, CDR1 is MNHNS and CDR2 is SASEGT. The V gene lost 3 bases and the J gene lost 8 bases, with 19 bases spanning the gap.

DNA for the CDR3: TGTGCCAGTAGTATAATAGCGGGGGGGGTTAATGAGCAGTTCTTC. This encodes CASSIIAGGVNEQFF. The chain combines TRBV19 with TRBJ2-1; 11 bases align to TRBD2. V dropped 2 bases and J dropped 7; count of bases not matched to a gene: 4. CDR3 length: 15 residues. CDR1 LNHDA and CDR2 SQIVND come from the germline V gene (reference sequence).

The V call is TRBV5-6, the J call TRBJ2-3, with a weak D call TRBD2 (5 bases). Looked up from germline, CDR1 is SGHDT and CDR2 is YYEEEE. V gave up 1 base and J gave up 2 bases, with 11 bases separating them. The CDR3 consists of 15 residues. In DNA form, the CDR3 reads TGTGCCAGCAGCTTGCCCCCGGGGAACACAGATACGCAGTATTTT. As protein: CASSLPPGNTDTQYF.

The gene calls are TRBV7-8 and TRBJ1-1, with 9 bases matching TRBD1. The CDR3 runs 15 residues. Germline V lookup: CDR1 SGHVS, CDR2 FQNEAQ. V lost 3 bases and J lost 1; bases outside the gene matches: 3. In DNA form, the CDR3 reads TGTGCCAGCAGCTTCAACAGGGGGCAGAACACTGAAGCTTTCTTT. Encoded protein: CASSFNRGQNTEAFF.

The chain links TRBV6-1 to TRBJ1-1; a weak D match, TRBD1 (5 bases). The CDR3 runs 13 residues. Germline V gene data show CDR1 as MNHNS and CDR2 as SASEGT. Trimming stripped 6 bases from V and 4 bases from J, with 12 bases between. CDR3 in amino acids: CASSPGQTTEAFF. In DNA form, the CDR3 reads TGTGCCAGCAGCCCAGGACAAACCACTGAAGCTTTCTTT.

The V gene is TRBV9, the J gene TRBJ2-1, with a possible D match to TRBD1 (6 bases). The CDR3 length is 16 residues. V lost 2 bases and J 4 bases, leaving 16 bases between the germline ends. The V gene's germline CDR1 is SGDLS and CDR2 YYNGEE. This CDR3 is CASSVEAGAEYNEQFF. CDR3 DNA sequence: TGTGCCAGCAGCGTCGAGGCAGGGGCAGAGTACAATGAGCAGTTCTTC.

The rearrangement uses TRBV6-5 and TRBJ2-3; 10 nucleotides align to TRBD2. The germline V gene has CDR1 MNHEY and CDR2 SVGAGI. The ends lost 8 bases at V and 4 bases at J; junction bases unmatched: 6. The CDR3 is 14 residues long. In nucleotides, the CDR3 is TGTGCCAGCGGGCTCCTAGCGGGGGCAGATACGCAGTATTTT. Translating gives CASGLLAGADTQYF.

The chain couples TRBV4-3 to TRBJ1-4; 7 nucleotides align to TRBD1. The J segment lost 7 bases and the V segment lost 6 bases, leaving 8 bases of the junction unmatched. Germline V lookup: CDR1 LGHNA, CDR2 YSLEER. This CDR3 has 14 residues. CDR3 coding DNA: TGCGCCAGCAGACCCGACAGGGTTCGTGAAAAACTGTTTTTT. It encodes CASRPDRVREKLFF.

The chain couples TRBV5-1 to TRBJ1-2; D not certain. This CDR3 is 15 amino acids long. V was clipped by 0 bases and J by 5 bases, with 14 bases between them. CDR1 is SGHRS, CDR2 YFSETQ, per germline. CDR3: CASSLVAGMGYGYTF. The CDR3 DNA follows: TGCGCCAGCAGCTTGGTTGCGGGCATGGGGTATGGCTACACCTTC.